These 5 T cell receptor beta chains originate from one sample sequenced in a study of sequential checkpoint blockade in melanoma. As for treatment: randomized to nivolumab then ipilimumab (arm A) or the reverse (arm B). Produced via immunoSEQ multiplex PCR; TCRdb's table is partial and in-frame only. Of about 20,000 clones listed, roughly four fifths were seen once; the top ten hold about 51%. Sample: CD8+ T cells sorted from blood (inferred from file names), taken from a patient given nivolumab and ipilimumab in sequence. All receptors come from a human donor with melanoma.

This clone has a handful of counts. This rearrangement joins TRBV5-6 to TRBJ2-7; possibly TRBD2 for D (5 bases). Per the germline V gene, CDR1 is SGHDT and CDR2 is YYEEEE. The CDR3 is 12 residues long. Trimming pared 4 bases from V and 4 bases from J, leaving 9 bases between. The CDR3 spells CASSAPGYEQYF. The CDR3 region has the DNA TGTGCCAGCAGCGCCCCGGGGTACGAGCAGTACTTC.

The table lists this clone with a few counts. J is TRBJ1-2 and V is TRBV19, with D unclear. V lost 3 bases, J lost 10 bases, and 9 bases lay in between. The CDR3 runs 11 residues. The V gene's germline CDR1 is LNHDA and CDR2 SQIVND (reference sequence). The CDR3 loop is CASSIRLDYTF. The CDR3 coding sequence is TGTGCCAGTAGTATCCGGTTAGACTACACCTTC.

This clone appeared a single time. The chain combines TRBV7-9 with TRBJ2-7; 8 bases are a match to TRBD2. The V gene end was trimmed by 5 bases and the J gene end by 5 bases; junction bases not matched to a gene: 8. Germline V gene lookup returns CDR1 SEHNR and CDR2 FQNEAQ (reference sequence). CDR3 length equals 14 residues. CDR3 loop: CASSPRGGQDEQYF. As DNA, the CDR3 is TGTGCCAGCAGCCCCCGGGGGGGCCAGGACGAGCAGTACTTC.

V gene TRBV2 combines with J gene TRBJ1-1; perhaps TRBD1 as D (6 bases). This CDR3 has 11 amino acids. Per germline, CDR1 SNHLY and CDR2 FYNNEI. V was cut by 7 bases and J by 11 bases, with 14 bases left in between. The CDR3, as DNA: TGTGCCAGCACACTAGGGGGGGAGGCTTTCTTT. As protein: CASTLGGEAFF.

The CDR3 sequence: CASSSKGGRSSGANVLTF. DNA of the CDR3: TGTGCCAGCAGTTCAAAGGGGGGGCGCAGCTCTGGGGCCAACGTCCTGACTTTC. J is TRBJ2-6 and V is TRBV27; possible D gene TRBD2, 7 bases. V was clipped by 4 bases and J by 0 bases, with 16 bases between them. Per germline, CDR1 MNHEY and CDR2 SMNVEV (reference sequence). CDR3 length: 18 amino acids.